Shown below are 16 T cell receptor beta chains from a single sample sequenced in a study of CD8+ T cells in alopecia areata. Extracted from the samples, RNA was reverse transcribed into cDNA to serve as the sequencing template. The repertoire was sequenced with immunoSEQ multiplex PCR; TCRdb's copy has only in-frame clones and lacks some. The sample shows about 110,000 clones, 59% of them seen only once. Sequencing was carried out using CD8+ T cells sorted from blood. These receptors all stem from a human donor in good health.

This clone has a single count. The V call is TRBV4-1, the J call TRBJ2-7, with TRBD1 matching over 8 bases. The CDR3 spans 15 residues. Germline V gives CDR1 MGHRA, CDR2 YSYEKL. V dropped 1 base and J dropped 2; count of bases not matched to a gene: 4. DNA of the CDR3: TGCGCCAGCAGCCAAGGGACAGGGTTAGCCTACGAGCAGTACTTC. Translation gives CASSQGTGLAYEQYF.

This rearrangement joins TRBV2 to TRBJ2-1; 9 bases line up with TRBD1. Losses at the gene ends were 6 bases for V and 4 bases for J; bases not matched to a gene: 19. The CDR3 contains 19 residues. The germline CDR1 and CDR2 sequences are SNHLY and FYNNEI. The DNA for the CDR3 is TGTGCCAGCAGCGATACCGGGACAGGGAATATTATGATGTACAATGAGCAGTTCTTC. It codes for CASSDTGTGNIMMYNEQFF.

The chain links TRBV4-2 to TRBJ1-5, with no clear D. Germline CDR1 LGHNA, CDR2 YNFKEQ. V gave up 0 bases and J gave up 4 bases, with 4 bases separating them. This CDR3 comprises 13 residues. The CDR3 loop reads CASSQERNQPQHF. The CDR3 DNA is TGTGCCAGCAGCCAAGAAAGAAATCAGCCCCAGCATTTT.

The CDR3 sequence: CASSSTMGVERDNEQFF. The CDR3 DNA reads as TGTGCCAGCAGCTCGACTATGGGGGTGGAGCGAGACAATGAGCAGTTCTTC. The chain joins TRBV7-9 to TRBJ2-1, with D perhaps matching TRBD1 or TRBD2 (5 bases each). The V end was cut by 4 bases, the J end by 5 bases, with 21 bases between. CDR1 and CDR2 from the germline V gene are SEHNR and FQNEAQ (reference sequence). The CDR3 totals 17 residues.

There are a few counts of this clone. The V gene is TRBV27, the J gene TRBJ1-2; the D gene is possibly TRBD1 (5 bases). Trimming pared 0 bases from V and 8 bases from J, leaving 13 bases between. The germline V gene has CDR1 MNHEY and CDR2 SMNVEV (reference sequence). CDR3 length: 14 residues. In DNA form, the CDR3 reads TGTGCCAGCAGTTTATCGGGGCCGCTCTCGGGCTACACCTTC. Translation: CASSLSGPLSGYTF.

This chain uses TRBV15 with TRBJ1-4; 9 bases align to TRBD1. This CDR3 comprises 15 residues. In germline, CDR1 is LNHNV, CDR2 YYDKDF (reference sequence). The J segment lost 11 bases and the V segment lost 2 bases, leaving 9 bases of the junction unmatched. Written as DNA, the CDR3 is TGTGCCACCAGCAGACTCTCGACAGGGGGGATGAAACTGTTTTTT. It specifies CATSRLSTGGMKLFF.

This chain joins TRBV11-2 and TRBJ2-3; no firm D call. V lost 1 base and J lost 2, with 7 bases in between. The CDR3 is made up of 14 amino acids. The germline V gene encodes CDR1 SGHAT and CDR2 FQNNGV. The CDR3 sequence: CASSLAQDTDTQYF. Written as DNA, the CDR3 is TGTGCCAGCAGCTTAGCCCAAGACACAGATACGCAGTATTTT.

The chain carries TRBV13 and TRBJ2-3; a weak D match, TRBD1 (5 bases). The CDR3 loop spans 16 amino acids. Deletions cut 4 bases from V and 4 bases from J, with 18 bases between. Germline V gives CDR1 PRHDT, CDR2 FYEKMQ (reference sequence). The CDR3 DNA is TGTGCCAGCAGCTCGCGCCTGGACACCCGGGCAGATACGCAGTATTTT. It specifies CASSSRLDTRADTQYF.

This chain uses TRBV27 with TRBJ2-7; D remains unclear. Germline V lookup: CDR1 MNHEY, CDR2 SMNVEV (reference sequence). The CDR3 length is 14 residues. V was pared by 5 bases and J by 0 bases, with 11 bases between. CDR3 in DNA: TGTGCCAGCAGTGAGCCAGGTAACTCCTACGAGCAGTACTTC. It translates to CASSEPGNSYEQYF.

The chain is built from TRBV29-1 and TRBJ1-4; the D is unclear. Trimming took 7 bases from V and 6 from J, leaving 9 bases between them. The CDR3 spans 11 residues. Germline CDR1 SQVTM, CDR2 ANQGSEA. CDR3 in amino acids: CSGREDEKLFF. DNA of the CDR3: TGCAGCGGGAGGGAAGATGAAAAACTGTTTTTT.

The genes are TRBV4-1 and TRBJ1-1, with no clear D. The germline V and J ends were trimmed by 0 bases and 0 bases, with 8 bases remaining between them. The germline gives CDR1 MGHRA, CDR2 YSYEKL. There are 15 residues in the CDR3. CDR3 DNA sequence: TGCGCCAGCAGCCAAGATCGAGCCATGAACACTGAAGCTTTCTTT. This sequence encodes CASSQDRAMNTEAFF.

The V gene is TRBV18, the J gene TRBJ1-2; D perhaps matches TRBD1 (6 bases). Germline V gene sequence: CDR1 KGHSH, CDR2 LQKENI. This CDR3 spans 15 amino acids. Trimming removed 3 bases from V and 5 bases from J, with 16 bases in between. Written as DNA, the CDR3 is TGTGCCAGCTCACCCCGGGGGGCTTACATTTATGGCTACACCTTC. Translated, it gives CASSPRGAYIYGYTF.

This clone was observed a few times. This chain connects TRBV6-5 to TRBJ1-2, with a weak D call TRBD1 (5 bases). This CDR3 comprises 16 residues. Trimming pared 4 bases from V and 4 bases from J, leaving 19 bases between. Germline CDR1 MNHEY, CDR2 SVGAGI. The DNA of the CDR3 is TGTGCCAGCAGTTCCCTGTCCTGGGGGATTGTCTATGGCTACACCTTC. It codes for CASSSLSWGIVYGYTF.

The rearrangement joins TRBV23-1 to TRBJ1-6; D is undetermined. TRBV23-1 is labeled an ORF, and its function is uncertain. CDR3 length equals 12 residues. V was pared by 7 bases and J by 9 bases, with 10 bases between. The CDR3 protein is CASTPPVSPLHF. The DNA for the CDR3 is TGCGCCAGCACTCCCCCGGTTTCACCCCTCCACTTT.

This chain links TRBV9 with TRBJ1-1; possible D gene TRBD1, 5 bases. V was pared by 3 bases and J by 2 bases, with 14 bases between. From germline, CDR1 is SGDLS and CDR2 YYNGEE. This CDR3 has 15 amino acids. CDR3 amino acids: CASSAFGGGNTEAFF. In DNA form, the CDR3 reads TGTGCCAGCAGCGCCTTCGGGGGAGGCAACACTGAAGCTTTCTTT. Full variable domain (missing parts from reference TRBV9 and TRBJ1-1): DSGVTQTPKHLITATGQRVTLRCSPRSGDLSVYWYQQSLDQGLQFLIQYYNGEERAKGNILERFSAQQFPDLHSELNLSSLELGDSALYFCASSAFGGGNTEAFFGQGTRLTVV.

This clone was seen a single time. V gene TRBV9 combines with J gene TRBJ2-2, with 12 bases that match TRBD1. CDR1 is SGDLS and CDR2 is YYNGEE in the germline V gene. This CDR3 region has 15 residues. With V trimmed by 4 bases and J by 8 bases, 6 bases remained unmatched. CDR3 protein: CASSQGQGASGELFF. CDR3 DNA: TGTGCCAGCAGCCAGGGACAGGGGGCGAGTGGGGAGCTGTTTTTT.